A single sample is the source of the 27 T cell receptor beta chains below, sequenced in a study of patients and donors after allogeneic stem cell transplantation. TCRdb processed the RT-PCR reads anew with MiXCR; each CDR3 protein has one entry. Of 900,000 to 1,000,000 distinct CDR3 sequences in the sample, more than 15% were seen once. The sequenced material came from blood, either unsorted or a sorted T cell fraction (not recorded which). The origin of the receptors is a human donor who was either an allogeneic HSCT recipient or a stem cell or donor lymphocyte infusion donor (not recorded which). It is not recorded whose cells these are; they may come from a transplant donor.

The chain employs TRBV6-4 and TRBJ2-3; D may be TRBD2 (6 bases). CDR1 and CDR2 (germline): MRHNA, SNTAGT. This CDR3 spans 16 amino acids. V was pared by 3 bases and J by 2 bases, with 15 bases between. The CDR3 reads CASSDTLRGDTDTQYF. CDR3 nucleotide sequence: TGTGCCAGCAGTGATACTCTTCGCGGGGACACAGATACGCAGTATTTT.

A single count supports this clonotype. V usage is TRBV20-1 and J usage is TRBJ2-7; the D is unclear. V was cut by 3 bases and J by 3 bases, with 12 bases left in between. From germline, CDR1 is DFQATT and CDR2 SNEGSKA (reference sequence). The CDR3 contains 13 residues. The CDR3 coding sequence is TGCAGTGCTAGGTATCGGCAGTACTACGAGCAGTACTTC. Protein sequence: CSARYRQYYEQYF.

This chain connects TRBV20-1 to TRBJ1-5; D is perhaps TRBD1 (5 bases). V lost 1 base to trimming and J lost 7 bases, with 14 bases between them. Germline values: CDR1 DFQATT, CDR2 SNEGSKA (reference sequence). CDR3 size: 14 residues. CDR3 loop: CSARGGQGVQPQHF. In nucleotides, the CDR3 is TGCAGTGCTAGAGGAGGGCAGGGCGTCCAGCCCCAGCATTTT.

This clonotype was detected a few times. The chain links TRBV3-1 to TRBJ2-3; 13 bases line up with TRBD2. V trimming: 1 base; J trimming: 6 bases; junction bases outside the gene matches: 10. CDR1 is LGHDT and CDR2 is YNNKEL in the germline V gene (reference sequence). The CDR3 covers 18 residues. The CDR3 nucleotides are TGTGCCAGCAGCCAAGGAGGAAGGACTAGCGGGGGACTGGATACGCAGTATTTT. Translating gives CASSQGGRTSGGLDTQYF.

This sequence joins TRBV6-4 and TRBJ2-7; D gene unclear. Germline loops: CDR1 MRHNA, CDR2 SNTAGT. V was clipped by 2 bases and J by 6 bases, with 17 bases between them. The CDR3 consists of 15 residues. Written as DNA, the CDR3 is TGTGCCAGCAGTGACATGAATCTAGTTCCCTGCGAGCAGTACTTC. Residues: CASSDMNLVPCEQYF.

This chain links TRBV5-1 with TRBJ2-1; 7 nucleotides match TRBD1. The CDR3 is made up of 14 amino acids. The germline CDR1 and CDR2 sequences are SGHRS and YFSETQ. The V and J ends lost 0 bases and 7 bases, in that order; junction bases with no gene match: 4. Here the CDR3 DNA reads TGCGCCAGCAGCTTGGGAGGGGGCTGGAATGAGCAGTTCTTC. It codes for CASSLGGGWNEQFF.

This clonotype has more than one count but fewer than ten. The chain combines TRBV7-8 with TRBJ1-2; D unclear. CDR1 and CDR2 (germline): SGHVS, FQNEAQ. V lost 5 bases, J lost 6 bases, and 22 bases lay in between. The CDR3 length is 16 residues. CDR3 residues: CASSVASAGREHGYTF. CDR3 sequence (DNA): TGTGCCAGCAGCGTCGCCTCCGCGGGAAGAGAACATGGCTACACCTTC.

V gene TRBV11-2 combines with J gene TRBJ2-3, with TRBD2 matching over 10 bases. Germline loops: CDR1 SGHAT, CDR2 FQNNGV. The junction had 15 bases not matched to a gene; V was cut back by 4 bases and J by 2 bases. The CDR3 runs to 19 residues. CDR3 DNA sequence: TGTGCCAGCAGCTGGGACCCCTTCAGGACTAGCGGCCACACAGATACGCAGTATTTT. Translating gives CASSWDPFRTSGHTDTQYF. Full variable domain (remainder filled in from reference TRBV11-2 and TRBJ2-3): EAGVAQSPRYKIIEKRQSVAFWCNPISGHATLYWYQQILGQGPKLLIQFQNNGVVDDSQLPKDRFSAERLKGVDSTLKIQPAKLEDSAVYLCASSWDPFRTSGHTDTQYFGPGTRLTVL.

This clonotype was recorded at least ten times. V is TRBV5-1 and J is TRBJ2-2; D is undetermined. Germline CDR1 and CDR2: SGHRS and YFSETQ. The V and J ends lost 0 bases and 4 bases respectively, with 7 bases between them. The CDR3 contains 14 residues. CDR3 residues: CASSLDGVTGELFF. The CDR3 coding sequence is TGCGCCAGCAGCTTGGATGGGGTCACCGGGGAGCTGTTTTTT. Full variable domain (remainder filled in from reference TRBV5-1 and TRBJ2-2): KAGVTQTPRYLIKTRGQQVTLSCSPISGHRSVSWYQQTPGQGLQFLFEYFSETQRNKGNFPGRFSGRQFSNSRSEMNVSTLELGDSALYLCASSLDGVTGELFFGEGSRLTVL.

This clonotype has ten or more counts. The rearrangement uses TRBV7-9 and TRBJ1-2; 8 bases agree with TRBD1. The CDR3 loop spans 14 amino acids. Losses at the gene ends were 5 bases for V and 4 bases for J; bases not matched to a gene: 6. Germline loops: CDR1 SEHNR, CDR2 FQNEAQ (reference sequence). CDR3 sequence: CASSATGTGYGYTF. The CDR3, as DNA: TGTGCCAGCAGCGCCACCGGGACAGGCTATGGCTACACCTTC.

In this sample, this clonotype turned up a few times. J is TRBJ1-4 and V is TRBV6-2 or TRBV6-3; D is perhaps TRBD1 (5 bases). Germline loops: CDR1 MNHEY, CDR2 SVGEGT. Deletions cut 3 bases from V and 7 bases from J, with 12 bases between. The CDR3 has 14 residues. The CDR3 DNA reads TGTGCCAGCAGTTATGGACACACGACTGAAAAACTGTTTTTT. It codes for CASSYGHTTEKLFF.

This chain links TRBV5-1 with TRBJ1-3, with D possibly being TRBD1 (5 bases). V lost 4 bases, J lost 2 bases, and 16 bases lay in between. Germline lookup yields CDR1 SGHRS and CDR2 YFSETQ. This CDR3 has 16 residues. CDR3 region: CASSPTDKGTGNTIYF. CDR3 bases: TGCGCCAGCAGCCCGACCGACAAGGGGACTGGAAACACCATATATTTT.

The CDR3 DNA reads TGCGCCAGCAGCTTTCTTAGCGGGAGTTACAATGAGCAGTTCTTC. Translating gives CASSFLSGSYNEQFF. This chain joins TRBV5-1 and TRBJ2-1; 9 bases match TRBD2. V gave up 2 bases and J gave up 4 bases; unmatched junction bases: 4. Germline lookup yields CDR1 SGHRS and CDR2 YFSETQ. This CDR3 contains 15 residues.

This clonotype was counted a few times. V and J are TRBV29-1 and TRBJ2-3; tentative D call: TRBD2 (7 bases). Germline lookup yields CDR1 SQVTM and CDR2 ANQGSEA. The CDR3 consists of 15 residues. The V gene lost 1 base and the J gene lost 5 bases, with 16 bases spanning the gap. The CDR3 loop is CSVEVRGAGGDTQYF. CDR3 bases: TGCAGCGTTGAAGTCCGGGGGGCTGGCGGAGATACGCAGTATTTT.

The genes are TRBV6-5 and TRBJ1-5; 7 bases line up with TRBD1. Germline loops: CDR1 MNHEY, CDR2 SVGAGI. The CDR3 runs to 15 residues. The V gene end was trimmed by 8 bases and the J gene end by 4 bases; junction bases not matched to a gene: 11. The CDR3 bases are TGTGCCAGCGGGTCCTCGACAGGGTTGAATCAGCCCCAGCATTTT. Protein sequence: CASGSSTGLNQPQHF.

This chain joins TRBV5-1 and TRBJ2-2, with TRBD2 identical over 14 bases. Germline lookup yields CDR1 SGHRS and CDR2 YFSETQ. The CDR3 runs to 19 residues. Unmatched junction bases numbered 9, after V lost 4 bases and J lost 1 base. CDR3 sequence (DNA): TGCGCCAGCAGCAGTAACCCTGGGACTAGCGGGAGGAACACCGGGGAGCTGTTTTTT. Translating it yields CASSSNPGTSGRNTGELFF.

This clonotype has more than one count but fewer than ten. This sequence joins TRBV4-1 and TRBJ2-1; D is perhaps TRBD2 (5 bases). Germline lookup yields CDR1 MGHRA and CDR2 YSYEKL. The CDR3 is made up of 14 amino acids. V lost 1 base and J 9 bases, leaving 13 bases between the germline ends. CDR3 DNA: TGCGCCAGCAGCCAAGCCCCGGGATTGGGTGAGCAGTTCTTC. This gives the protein CASSQAPGLGEQFF.

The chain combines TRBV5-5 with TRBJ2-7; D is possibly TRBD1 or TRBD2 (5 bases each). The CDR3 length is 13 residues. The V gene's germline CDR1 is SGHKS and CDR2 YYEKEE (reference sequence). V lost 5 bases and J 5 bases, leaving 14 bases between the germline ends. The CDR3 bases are TGTGCCAGCAGGGGACCCCCGAAACACGAGCAGTACTTC. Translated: CASRGPPKHEQYF.

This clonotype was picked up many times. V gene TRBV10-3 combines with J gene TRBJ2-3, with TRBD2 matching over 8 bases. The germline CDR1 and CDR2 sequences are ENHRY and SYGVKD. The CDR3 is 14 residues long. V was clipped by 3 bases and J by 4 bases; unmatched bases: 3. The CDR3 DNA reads TGTGCCATCAGTGACCCGGGACTAGCAGATACGCAGTATTTT. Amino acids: CAISDPGLADTQYF.

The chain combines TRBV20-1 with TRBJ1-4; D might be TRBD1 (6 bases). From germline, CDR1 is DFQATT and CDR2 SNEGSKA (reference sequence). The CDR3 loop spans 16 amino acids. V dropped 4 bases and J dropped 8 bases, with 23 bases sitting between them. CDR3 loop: CSAISEIGGLKEKLFF. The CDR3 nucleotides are TGCAGTGCTATCTCCGAAATAGGGGGGCTCAAGGAAAAACTGTTTTTT.

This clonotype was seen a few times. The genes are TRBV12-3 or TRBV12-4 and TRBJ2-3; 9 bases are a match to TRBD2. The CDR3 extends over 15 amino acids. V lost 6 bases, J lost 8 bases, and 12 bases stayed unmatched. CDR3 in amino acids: CASRVTGTSLRTQYF. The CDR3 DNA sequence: TGTGCCAGCAGGGTTACCGGGACTAGCTTACGTACGCAGTATTTT.

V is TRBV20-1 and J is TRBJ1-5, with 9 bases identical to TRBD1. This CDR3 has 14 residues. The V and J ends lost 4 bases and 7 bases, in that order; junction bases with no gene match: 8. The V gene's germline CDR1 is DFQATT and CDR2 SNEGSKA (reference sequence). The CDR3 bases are TGCAGTGCTAAGACCGGGACAGGGAACCAGCCCCAGCATTTT. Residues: CSAKTGTGNQPQHF.

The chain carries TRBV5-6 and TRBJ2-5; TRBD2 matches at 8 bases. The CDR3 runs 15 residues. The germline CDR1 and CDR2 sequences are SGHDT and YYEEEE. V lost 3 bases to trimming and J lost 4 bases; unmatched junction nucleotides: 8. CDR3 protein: CASSSRAGVGETQYF. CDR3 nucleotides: TGTGCCAGCAGCTCTCGAGCGGGAGTAGGAGAGACCCAGTACTTC.

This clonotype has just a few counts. The CDR3 nucleotides read TGTGCCAGCGGGACAGTTCGAGAGACCCAGTACTTC. It translates to CASGTVRETQYF. The chain is built from TRBV12-3 or TRBV12-4 and TRBJ2-5, with 7 bases fitting TRBD1. Unmatched junction bases numbered 4, after V lost 8 bases and J lost 4 bases. The CDR3 totals 12 residues.

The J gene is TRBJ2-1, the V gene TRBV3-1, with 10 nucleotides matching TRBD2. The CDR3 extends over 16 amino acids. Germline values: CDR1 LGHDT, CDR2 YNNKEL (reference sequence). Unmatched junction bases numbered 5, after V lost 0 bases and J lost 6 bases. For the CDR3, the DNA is TGTGCCAGCAGCCAAGATCTAGCGGGAGTTCTCAATGAGCAGTTCTTC. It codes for CASSQDLAGVLNEQFF.

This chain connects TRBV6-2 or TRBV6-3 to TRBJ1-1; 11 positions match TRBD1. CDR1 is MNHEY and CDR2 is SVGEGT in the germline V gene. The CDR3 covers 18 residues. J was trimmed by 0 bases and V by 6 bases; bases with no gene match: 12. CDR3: CASSPLLDRGRVNTEAFF. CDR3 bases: TGTGCCAGCAGCCCCCTCTTGGACAGGGGGCGCGTGAACACTGAAGCTTTCTTT.

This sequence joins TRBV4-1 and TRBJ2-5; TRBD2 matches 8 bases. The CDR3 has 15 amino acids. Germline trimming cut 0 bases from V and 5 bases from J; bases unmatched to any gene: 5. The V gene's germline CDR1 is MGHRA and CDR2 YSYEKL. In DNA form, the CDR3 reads TGCGCCAGCAGCCAAGATGGTAGCGGGATGGAGACCCAGTACTTC. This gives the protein CASSQDGSGMETQYF.